Included here is one TCR beta chain sequence, with context. These data originate in a study of blood T cell repertoires in COVID-19. At the level of the study: Italy, Spain and the United States were the sources of the convalescent and acute COVID-19 samples. The cDNA or gDNA used as material had been derived from T cells, B-cell-depleted T cells, or PBMCs.

In the original analysis: Cell counts per sample came from amplifying reference gene primers. Clones were read by immunoSEQ multiplex PCR, and TCRdb kept only the in-frame ones, dropping some. V and J calls and clone size follow that table, whereas D and trimming were derived from the DNA. The sample consists of 71,000 or so clones, about 90% of them appearing once. The V gene lost 0 bases and the J gene lost 0 bases, with 21 bases spanning the gap. The CDR3 spans 19 residues. Germline-derived CDR1 and CDR2 are MGHRA and YSYEKL. The sequenced sample consisted of peripheral blood. The TCR was taken from a man aged 50-59 years with active COVID-19. This chain uses TRBV4-1 with TRBJ2-7, with a tentative D call TRBD1 (6 bases). CDR3 DNA: TGCGCCAGCAGCCAAGAACGGACAGCAGGGTTTTCAAGCTCCTACGAGCAGTACTTC. Translating it yields CASSQERTAGFSSSYEQYF.